Listed below are T cell receptor beta chains from one sample, sequenced in a study of T cells in Graves' hyperthyroidism and ophthalmopathy. TCRdb fed the multiplex PCR reads into MiXCR, producing one record per CDR3 protein. The sample contains a few hundred thousand distinct CDR3 sequences, approximately 44% of which appear only once. Sequenced input: peripheral blood or thyroid tissue (not recorded which). The source is a woman between 18 and 29 years old with Graves' hyperthyroidism. Both conserved end residues are part of each CDR3. Fields, in order: CDR3 protein, CDR3 DNA, clone size, D gene, V gene, J gene. A D gene is named only where the DNA matches it firmly. Rows may omit the clone size; those that give it use once, few, many or a size class.

CASSTSRPVNYGYTF	TGTGCCAGCAGTACGTCCCGGCCAGTTAACTATGGCTACACCTTC	-	-	TRBV6-4	TRBJ1-2
CASSFRPRGQGNYEQYF	TGTGCCAGCAGTTTCCGCCCGCGAGGACAGGGAAATTACGAGCAGTACTTC	-	TRBD1	TRBV6-6	TRBJ2-7
CASSEGTGASEQFF	TGTGCCAGCAGTGAAGGGACAGGGGCAAGTGAGCAGTTCTTC	few	TRBD1	TRBV25-1	TRBJ2-1
CASSRLGGLQETQYF	TGCGCCAGCAGCCGCTTGGGGGGACTCCAAGAGACCCAGTACTTC	once	-	TRBV7-9	TRBJ2-5
CASSLSRNEAFF	TGTGCCAGCAGCTTGTCACGGAATGAAGCTTTCTTT	many	-	TRBV5-4	TRBJ1-1
CASREGGNEKLFF	TGTGCCAGCAGGGAGGGAGGGAATGAAAAACTGTTTTTT	many	-	TRBV6-5	TRBJ1-4
CASSPRDWNTEAFF	TGTGCCAGCAGTCCCCGGGACTGGAACACTGAAGCTTTCTTT	-	-	TRBV7-2	TRBJ1-1
CASSRQGVSYEQYF	TGTGCCAGCAGCCGACAGGGGGTCTCCTACGAGCAGTACTTC	many	TRBD1	TRBV11-3	TRBJ2-7
CASSLGTDNTAAFF	TGTGCCAGCAGCTTGGGGACAGATAACACTGCAGCTTTCTTT	-	TRBD1	TRBV7-2	TRBJ1-1
CASTDGTASNQPQHF	TGTGCCAGTACCGACGGGACAGCTAGCAATCAGCCCCAGCATTTT	many	TRBD1	TRBV19	TRBJ1-5
CASSDLADYGYTF	TGTGCCAGCAGCGACTTAGCGGACTATGGCTACACCTTC	-	-	TRBV7-9	TRBJ1-2
CASSVVAELDTEAFF	TGTGCCAGCAGCGTTGTTGCGGAATTGGACACTGAAGCTTTCTTT	-	-	TRBV7-9	TRBJ1-1
CAISESAGRRGGEQYF	TGTGCCATCAGTGAGTCTGCCGGACGACGGGGCGGGGAGCAGTACTTC	-	-	TRBV10-3	TRBJ2-7
CASSLIQHEGMNTGELFF	TGTGCCAGCAGCTTAATCCAACATGAAGGAATGAACACCGGGGAGCTGTTTTTT	once	-	TRBV7-2	TRBJ2-2
CASSLVTGTQETQYF	TGCGCCAGCAGCTTGGTTACCGGGACCCAAGAGACCCAGTACTTC	-	-	TRBV5-1	TRBJ2-5
CAISVDSTTEAFF	TGTGCCATCAGTGTGGACAGCACCACTGAAGCTTTCTTT	many	-	TRBV10-3	TRBJ1-1
CASRRTGGADYGYTF	TGTGCCAGCAGACGGACAGGGGGCGCGGACTATGGCTACACCTTC	-	TRBD1	TRBV6-5	TRBJ1-2
CASSLLQGQGKEKLFF	TGTGCCAGCAGCCTCCTGCAGGGACAGGGGAAAGAAAAACTGTTTTTT	many	TRBD1	TRBV7-2	TRBJ1-4
CASSSRDGSYEQYF	TGTGCCAGCAGCTCGCGGGACGGATCCTACGAGCAGTACTTC	many	-	TRBV7-2	TRBJ2-7
CASSQDRTGHDTQYF	TGCGCCAGCAGCCAGGATAGGACAGGGCATGATACGCAGTATTTT	-	TRBD1	TRBV4-1	TRBJ2-3
CASSLEEGNYGYTF	TGTGCCAGCAGCCTCGAGGAGGGAAACTATGGCTACACCTTC	-	-	TRBV27	TRBJ1-2
CASSQIGQGGYEQYF	TGCGCCAGCAGCCAAATCGGACAGGGGGGCTACGAGCAGTACTTC	few	TRBD1	TRBV4-3	TRBJ2-7
CASTGRRVTGELFF	TGTGCCAGCACCGGCAGGAGAGTAACCGGGGAGCTGTTTTTT	-	-	TRBV27	TRBJ2-2
CASKGGTEGYTF	TGTGCCAGCAAAGGGGGCACAGAAGGCTACACCTTC	-	TRBD1	TRBV2	TRBJ1-2
CATSRDLGEREQYF	TGTGCCACCAGCAGGGACCTGGGGGAGCGCGAGCAGTACTTC	-	-	TRBV15	TRBJ2-7
CAGLPGRETQYF	TGCGCAGGACTCCCGGGTAGGGAGACCCAGTACTTC	many	-	TRBV20-1	TRBJ2-5
CASSLGEGADTEAFF	TGTGCCAGCAGCTTAGGAGAGGGGGCGGACACTGAAGCTTTCTTT	many	TRBD1	TRBV5-8	TRBJ1-1
CASSVNRDGYTF	TGTGCCAGCAGCGTTAACAGGGATGGCTACACCTTC	many	-	TRBV28	TRBJ1-2
CATSDFGRLGPQYF	TGTGCCACCAGTGACTTTGGACGTCTCGGGCCCCAGTACTTC	many	-	TRBV24-1	TRBJ2-5
CAISEGQGRSPLHF	TGTGCCATCAGTGAGGGACAGGGTCGATCACCCCTCCACTTT	-	TRBD1	TRBV10-3	TRBJ1-6
CASSLPGLPYEQYF	TGTGCCAGCAGTCTCCCGGGACTACCTTACGAGCAGTACTTC	many	TRBD2	TRBV12-3/TRBV12-4	TRBJ2-7
CASSSPRDRGLEWETQYF	TGTGCCAGCAGCTCGCCCCGGGACAGGGGGCTCGAATGGGAGACCCAGTACTTC	many	TRBD1	TRBV5-6	TRBJ2-5
CSVEQGTAPEAFF	TGCAGCGTTGAACAGGGGACAGCACCTGAAGCTTTCTTT	-	TRBD1	TRBV29-1	TRBJ1-1
CASSPTETTYEQYF	TGTGCCAGCAGCCCTACAGAGACCACCTACGAGCAGTACTTC	-	-	TRBV7-9	TRBJ2-7
CASQDREGTEAFF	TGTGCCAGCCAGGACAGGGAGGGCACTGAAGCTTTCTTT	many	TRBD1	TRBV6-4	TRBJ1-1
CASSGWGGKDEQYF	TGTGCCAGCAGTGGGTGGGGGGGCAAAGATGAGCAGTACTTC	once	-	TRBV2	TRBJ2-7
CASSSQGTENTEAFF	TGTGCCAGCAGCTCACAGGGGACCGAGAACACTGAAGCTTTCTTT	-	-	TRBV7-1	TRBJ1-1
CASAESYNEQFF	TGTGCCAGCGCCGAGAGCTACAATGAGCAGTTCTTC	-	-	TRBV7-6	TRBJ2-1
CATANWDRGTGELFF	TGTGCCACCGCGAATTGGGACAGGGGGACCGGGGAGCTGTTTTTT	many	TRBD1	TRBV24-1	TRBJ2-2
CASSPGGAGSDTQYF	TGTGCCAGCAGCCCAGGGGGCGCAGGCTCAGATACGCAGTATTTT	few	TRBD1	TRBV7-8	TRBJ2-3
CASSQDRLGQGTKPQHF	TGCGCCAGCAGCCAAGATCGACTGGGACAGGGGACGAAGCCCCAGCATTTT	many	TRBD1	TRBV4-1	TRBJ1-5
CATSDSGDGRRSQYF	TGTGCCACCAGTGATTCGGGGGACGGGAGGCGGTCCCAGTACTTC	-	TRBD2	TRBV24-1	TRBJ2-5
CTSSRDTNYGYTF	TGTACCAGTAGTCGGGACACTAACTATGGCTACACCTTC	-	-	TRBV19	TRBJ1-2
CATSSLGSEGEPQHF	TGTGCCACCAGCAGCTTGGGGTCTGAGGGCGAACCCCAGCATTTT	-	-	TRBV15	TRBJ1-5
CATSDQNQPQHF	TGTGCCACCAGTGATCAGAATCAGCCCCAGCATTTT	many	-	TRBV24-1	TRBJ1-5
CASTGAGDAEAFF	TGTGCCAGCACCGGGGCGGGGGACGCTGAAGCTTTCTTT	many	-	TRBV9	TRBJ1-1
CARDPSGVSYEQYF	TGTGCTAGAGATCCTAGCGGGGTATCCTACGAGCAGTACTTC	-	TRBD2	TRBV7-6	TRBJ2-7
CASTAGQGGNYEQYF	TGTGCCAGCACCGCAGGCCAGGGGGGCAACTACGAGCAGTACTTC	once	-	TRBV5-1	TRBJ2-7
CATSDLRTVNEQFF	TGTGCCACCAGTGATTTGCGGACGGTCAATGAGCAGTTCTTC	-	-	TRBV24-1	TRBJ2-1
CATHLGGAGNTIYF	TGTGCCACCCACCTAGGGGGAGCTGGAAACACCATATATTTT	-	-	TRBV24-1	TRBJ1-3
CSAAQRRGFGDTQYF	TGCAGTGCTGCACAGCGGAGGGGTTTTGGGGATACGCAGTATTTT	-	-	TRBV20-1	TRBJ2-3
CASRAGPNYGYTF	TGTGCCAGCAGGGCAGGACCTAACTATGGCTACACCTTC	-	-	TRBV7-9	TRBJ1-2